The clone carrying this TCR beta chain was counted between two and nine times. These data are taken from a study of neurological immune-mediated disorders. TCRdb ran MiXCR on the 5' RACE reads and lists one entry per CDR3 protein. The data show approximately 30,000 distinct CDR3 sequences, roughly a quarter seen once. V shed 5 bases and J shed 8 bases, with 18 bases lying between them. Germline V gene data show CDR1 as KGHSH and CDR2 as LQKENI. The length of the CDR3 is 14 residues. The sample was CD4+ T cells from blood. The sequence was collected from a man aged 50-59 years with HTLV-1-associated myelopathy (HAM/TSP). The chain has TRBV18 and TRBJ1-1; D ambiguous. CDR3 coding DNA: TGTGCCAGCTCAACCAACGGCAGAGCGCAAGAAGCTTTCTTT. It is translated as CASSTNGRAQEAFF.